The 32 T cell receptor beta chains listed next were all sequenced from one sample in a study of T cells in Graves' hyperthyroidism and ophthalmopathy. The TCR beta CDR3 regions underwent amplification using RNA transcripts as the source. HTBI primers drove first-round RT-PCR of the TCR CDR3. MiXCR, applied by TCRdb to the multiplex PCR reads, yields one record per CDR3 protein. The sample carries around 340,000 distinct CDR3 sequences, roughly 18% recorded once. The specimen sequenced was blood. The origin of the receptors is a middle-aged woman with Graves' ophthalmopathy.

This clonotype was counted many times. CDR3 region: CASSYSMGGDTEAFF. The CDR3 DNA reads TGTGCCAGCAGTTACTCGATGGGTGGGGACACTGAAGCTTTCTTT. The gene calls are TRBV6-5 and TRBJ1-1; D gene unclear. V lost 0 bases, J lost 3 bases, and 11 bases lay in between. The CDR3 runs to 15 residues. Germline V gene lookup returns CDR1 MNHEY and CDR2 SVGAGI.

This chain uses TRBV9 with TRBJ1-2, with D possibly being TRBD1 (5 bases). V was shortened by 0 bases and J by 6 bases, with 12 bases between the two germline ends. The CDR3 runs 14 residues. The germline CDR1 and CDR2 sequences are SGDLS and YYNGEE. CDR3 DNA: TGTGCCAGCAGCGTAGCTCCACAGGAAGATGGCTACACCTTC. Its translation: CASSVAPQEDGYTF.

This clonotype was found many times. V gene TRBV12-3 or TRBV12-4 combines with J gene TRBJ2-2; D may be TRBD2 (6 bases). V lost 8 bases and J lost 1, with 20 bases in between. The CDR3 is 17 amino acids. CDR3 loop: CASGRLPGSGNTGELFF. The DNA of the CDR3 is TGTGCCAGCGGCAGATTACCCGGTAGCGGGAACACCGGGGAGCTGTTTTTT.

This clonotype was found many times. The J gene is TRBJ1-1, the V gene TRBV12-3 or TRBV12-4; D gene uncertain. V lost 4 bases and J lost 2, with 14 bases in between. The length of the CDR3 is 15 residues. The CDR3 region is CASSSPLTRNTEAFF. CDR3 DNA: TGTGCCAGCAGTTCACCCCTTACAAGAAACACTGAAGCTTTCTTT.

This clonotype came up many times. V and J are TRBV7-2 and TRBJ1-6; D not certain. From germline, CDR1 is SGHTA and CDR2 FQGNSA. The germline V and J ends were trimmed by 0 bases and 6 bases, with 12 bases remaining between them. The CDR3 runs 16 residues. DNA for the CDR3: TGTGCCAGCAGCTTAGCGTCTGAGTTTCTTAATTCACCCCTCCACTTT. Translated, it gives CASSLASEFLNSPLHF.

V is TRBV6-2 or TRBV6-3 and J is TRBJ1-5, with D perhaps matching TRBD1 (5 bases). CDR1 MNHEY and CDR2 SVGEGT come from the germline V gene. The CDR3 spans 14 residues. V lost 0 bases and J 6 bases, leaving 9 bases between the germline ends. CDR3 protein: CASSYSRTGQPQHF. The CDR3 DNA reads TGTGCCAGCAGTTACTCGCGTACAGGTCAGCCCCAGCATTTT.

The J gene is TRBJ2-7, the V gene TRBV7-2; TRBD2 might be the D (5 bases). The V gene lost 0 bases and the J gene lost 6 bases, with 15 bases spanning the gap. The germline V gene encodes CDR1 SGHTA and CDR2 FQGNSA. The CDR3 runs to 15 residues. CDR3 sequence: CASSLASTKPLEQYF. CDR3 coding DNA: TGTGCCAGCAGCTTAGCATCGACTAAACCTCTCGAGCAGTACTTC.

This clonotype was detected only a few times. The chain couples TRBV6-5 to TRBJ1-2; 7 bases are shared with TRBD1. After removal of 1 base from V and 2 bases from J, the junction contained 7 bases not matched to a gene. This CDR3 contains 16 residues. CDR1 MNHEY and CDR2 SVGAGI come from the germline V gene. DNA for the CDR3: TGTGCCAGCAGTTACTATCCGGGACAGACCAACTATGGCTACACCTTC. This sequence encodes CASSYYPGQTNYGYTF.

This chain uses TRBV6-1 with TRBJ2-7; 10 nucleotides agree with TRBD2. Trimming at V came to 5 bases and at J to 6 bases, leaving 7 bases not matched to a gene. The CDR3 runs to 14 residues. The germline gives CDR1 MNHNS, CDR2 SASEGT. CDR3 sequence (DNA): TGTGCCAGCAGTAGCGGGGGGGCTGTCTCCGAGCAGTACTTC. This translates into CASSSGGAVSEQYF.

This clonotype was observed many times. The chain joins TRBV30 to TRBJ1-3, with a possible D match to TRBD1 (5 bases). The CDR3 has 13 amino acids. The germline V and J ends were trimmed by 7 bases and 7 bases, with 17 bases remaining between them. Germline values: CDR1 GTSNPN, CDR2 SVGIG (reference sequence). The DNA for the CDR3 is TGTGCCTCTAGGACGGGCAGGGACAACACCATATATTTT. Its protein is CASRTGRDNTIYF.

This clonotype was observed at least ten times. The CDR3 protein is CASSLASGTYEQYF. For the CDR3, the DNA is TGTGCCAGCAGCTTAGCTAGCGGTACCTACGAGCAGTACTTC. The V call is TRBV7-8, the J call TRBJ2-7, with a possible D match to TRBD2 (6 bases). Between the trimmed V and J ends, which lost 0 bases and 2 bases, there was a span of 8 bases. The germline gives CDR1 SGHVS, CDR2 FQNEAQ. This CDR3 contains 14 residues. Filled out from reference TRBV7-8 and TRBJ2-7, the complete variable domain reads GAGVSQSPRYKVAKRGQDVALRCDPISGHVSLFWYQQALGQGPEFLTYFQNEAQLDKSGLPSDRFFAERPEGSVSTLKIQRTQQEDSAVYLCASSLASGTYEQYFGPGTRLTVT.

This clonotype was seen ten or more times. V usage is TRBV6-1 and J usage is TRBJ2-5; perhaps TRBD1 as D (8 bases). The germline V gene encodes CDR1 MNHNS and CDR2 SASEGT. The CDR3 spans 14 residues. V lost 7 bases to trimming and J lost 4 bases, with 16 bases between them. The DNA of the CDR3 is TGTGCCAGCACCCGGAACAGGGGGGGAGAGACCCAGTACTTC. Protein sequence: CASTRNRGGETQYF.

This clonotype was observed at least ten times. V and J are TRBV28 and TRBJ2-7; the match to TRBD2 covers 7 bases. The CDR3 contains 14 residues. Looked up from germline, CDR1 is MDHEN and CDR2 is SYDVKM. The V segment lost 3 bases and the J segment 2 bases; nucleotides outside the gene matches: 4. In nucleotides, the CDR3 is TGTGCCAGCAGTTTTCCTAGCGGCGCCTACGAGCAGTACTTC. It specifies CASSFPSGAYEQYF.

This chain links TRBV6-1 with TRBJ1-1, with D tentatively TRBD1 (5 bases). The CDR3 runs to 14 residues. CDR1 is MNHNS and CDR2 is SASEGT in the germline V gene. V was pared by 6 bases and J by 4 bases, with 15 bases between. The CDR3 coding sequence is TGTGCCAGCAGGGATCGCGGGGCGAGCACTGAAGCTTTCTTT. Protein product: CASRDRGASTEAFF.

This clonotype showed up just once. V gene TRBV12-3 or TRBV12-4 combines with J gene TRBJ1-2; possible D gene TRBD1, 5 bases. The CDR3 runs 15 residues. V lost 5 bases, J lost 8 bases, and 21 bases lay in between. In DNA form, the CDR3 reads TGTGCCAGCAGTGTGACCGGGACGGTGCTTGACGGCTACACCTTC. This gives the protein CASSVTGTVLDGYTF.

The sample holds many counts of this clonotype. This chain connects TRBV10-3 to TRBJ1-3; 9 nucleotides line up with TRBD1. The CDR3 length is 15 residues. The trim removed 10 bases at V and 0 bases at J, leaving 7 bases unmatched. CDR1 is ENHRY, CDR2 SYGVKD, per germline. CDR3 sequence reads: CATSGTGYSGNTIYF. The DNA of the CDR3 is TGTGCCACCTCCGGGACAGGGTACTCTGGAAACACCATATATTTT.

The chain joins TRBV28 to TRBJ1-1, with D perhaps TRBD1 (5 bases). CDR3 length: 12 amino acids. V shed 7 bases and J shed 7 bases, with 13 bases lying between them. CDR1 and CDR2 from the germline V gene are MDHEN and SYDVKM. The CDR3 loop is CASIAQGDEAFF. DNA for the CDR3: TGTGCCAGCATTGCGCAGGGTGATGAAGCTTTCTTT.

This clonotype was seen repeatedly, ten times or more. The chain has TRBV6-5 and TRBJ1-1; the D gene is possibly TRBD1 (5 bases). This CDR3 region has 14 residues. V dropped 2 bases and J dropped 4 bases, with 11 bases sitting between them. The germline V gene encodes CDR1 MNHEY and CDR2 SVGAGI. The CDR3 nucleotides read TGTGCCAGCAGTTACGGAGGGGCCGGCACTGAAGCTTTCTTT. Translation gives CASSYGGAGTEAFF.

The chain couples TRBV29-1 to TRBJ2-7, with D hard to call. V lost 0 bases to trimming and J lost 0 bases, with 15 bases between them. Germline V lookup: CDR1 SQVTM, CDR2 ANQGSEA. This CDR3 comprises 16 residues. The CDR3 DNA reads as TGCAGCGTTGAAGATGTGGGCGGAAAGAGCTCCTACGAGCAGTACTTC. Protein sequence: CSVEDVGGKSSYEQYF.

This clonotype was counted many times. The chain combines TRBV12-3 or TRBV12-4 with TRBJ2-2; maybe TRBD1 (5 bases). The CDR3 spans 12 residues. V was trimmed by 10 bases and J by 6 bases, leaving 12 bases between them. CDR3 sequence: CAMLTVAGELFF. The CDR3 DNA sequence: TGTGCCATGTTGACAGTCGCCGGGGAGCTGTTTTTT.

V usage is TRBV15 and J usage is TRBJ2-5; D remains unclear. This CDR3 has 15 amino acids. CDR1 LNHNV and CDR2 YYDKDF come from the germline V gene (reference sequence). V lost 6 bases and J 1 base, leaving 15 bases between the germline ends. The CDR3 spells CATSPGLTPQETQYF. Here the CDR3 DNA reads TGTGCCACCAGTCCCGGTCTTACGCCCCAAGAGACCCAGTACTTC.

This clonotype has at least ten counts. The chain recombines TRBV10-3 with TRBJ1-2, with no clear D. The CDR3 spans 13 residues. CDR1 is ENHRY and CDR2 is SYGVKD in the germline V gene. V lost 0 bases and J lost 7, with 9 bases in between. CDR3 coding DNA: TGTGCCATCAGTGAGTCGAATGGGGTTGGCTACACCTTC. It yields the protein CAISESNGVGYTF.

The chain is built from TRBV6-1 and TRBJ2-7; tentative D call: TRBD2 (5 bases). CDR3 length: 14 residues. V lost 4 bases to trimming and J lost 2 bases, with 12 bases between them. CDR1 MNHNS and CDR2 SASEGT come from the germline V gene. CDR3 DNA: TGTGCCAGCAGTGTTTTTAGCGCGGCCTACGAGCAGTACTTC. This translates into CASSVFSAAYEQYF.

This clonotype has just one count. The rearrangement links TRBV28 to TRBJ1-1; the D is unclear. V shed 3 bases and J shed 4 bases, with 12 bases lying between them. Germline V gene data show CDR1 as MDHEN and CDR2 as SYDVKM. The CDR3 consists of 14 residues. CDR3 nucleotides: TGTGCCAGCAGTTTTGAAATAACGGGCACTGAAGCTTTCTTT. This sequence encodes CASSFEITGTEAFF.

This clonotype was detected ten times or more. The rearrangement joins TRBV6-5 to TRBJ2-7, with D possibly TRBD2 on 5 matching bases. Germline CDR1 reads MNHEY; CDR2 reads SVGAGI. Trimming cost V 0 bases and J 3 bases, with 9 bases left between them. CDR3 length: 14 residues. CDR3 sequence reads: CASSYSRGNYEQYF. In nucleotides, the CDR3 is TGTGCCAGCAGTTACTCGAGAGGGAACTACGAGCAGTACTTC.

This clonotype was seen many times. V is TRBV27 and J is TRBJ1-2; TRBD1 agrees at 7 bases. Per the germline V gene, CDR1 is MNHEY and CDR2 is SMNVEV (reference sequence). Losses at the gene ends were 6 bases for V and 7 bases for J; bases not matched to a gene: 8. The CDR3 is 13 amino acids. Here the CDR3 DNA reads TGTGCCAGCAGCAAGACAGGGACCACTGGCTACACCTTC. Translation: CASSKTGTTGYTF.

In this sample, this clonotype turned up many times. This CDR3 reads CASSFQGVDYGYTF. CDR3 coding DNA: TGTGCCAGCAGCTTCCAGGGGGTTGACTATGGCTACACCTTC. The chain combines TRBV27 with TRBJ1-2, with 7 bases lining up with TRBD1. The CDR3 spans 14 residues. Germline V CDR1 and CDR2: MNHEY, SMNVEV (reference sequence). The trim removed 6 bases at V and 3 bases at J, leaving 7 bases unmatched.

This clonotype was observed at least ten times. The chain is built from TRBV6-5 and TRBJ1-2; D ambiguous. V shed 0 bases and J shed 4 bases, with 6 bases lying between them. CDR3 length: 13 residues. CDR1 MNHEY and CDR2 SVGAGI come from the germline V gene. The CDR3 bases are TGTGCCAGCAGTTACTCACGATTCTATGGCTACACCTTC. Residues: CASSYSRFYGYTF.

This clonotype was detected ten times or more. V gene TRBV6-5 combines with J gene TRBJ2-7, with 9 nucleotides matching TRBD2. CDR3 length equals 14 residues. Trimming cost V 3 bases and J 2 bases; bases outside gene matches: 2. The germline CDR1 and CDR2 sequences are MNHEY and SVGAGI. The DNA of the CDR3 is TGTGCCAGCAGTTATGCGGGAGGGCCCTACGAGCAGTACTTC. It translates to CASSYAGGPYEQYF.

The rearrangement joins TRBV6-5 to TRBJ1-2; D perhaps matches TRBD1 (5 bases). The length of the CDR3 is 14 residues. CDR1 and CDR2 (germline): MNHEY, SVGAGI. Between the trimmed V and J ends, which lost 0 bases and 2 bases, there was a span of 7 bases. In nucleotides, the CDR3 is TGTGCCAGCAGTTACTCGTACAGGAACTATGGCTACACCTTC. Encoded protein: CASSYSYRNYGYTF.

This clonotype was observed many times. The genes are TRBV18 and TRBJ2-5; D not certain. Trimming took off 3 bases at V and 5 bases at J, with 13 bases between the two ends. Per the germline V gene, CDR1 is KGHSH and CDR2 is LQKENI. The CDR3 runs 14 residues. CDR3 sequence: CASSPPLVSETQYF. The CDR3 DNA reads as TGTGCCAGCTCACCCCCCCTAGTTTCGGAGACCCAGTACTTC.

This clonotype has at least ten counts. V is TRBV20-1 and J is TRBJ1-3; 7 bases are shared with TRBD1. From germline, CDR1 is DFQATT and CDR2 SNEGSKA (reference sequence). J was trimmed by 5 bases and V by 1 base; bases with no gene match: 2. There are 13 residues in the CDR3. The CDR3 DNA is TGCAGTGCTAGAGCGGACAGGCGAAACACCATATATTTT. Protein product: CSARADRRNTIYF.